This TCR beta chain was captured by sequencing in a study of long-term antiretroviral therapy in people with HIV. Across the whole study: The 2015 recommendation for immediate ART came about a decade after the earliest samples. Study-level results: Versus controls, repertoires in people with HIV had narrower CDR3 length ranges.

HIV-positive participants were all treated in the United States. On this clone: Its antigen remains unidentified.

This CDR3 is built from 15 residues. V gave up 7 bases and J gave up 2 bases; unmatched junction bases: 6. Germline-derived CDR1 and CDR2 are SNHLY and FYNNEI. They ran version v3.0 of the immunoSEQ assay at survey level. Only in-frame clones appear in the TCRdb table, and some are missing; sequencing was by immunoSEQ multiplex PCR. The table shows around 24,000 clones, with 76% occurring only once. Material: unsorted PBMCs, obtained 0.5 years after starting antiretroviral therapy. The rearrangement links TRBV2 to TRBJ2-7; 12 nucleotides align to TRBD1. The receptor's source is a woman aged 40 to 50 with HIV. In DNA, the CDR3 is TGTGCCAGCACGGGACAGGGGGCTATGGCCTACGAGCAGTACTTC. As protein: CASTGQGAMAYEQYF.